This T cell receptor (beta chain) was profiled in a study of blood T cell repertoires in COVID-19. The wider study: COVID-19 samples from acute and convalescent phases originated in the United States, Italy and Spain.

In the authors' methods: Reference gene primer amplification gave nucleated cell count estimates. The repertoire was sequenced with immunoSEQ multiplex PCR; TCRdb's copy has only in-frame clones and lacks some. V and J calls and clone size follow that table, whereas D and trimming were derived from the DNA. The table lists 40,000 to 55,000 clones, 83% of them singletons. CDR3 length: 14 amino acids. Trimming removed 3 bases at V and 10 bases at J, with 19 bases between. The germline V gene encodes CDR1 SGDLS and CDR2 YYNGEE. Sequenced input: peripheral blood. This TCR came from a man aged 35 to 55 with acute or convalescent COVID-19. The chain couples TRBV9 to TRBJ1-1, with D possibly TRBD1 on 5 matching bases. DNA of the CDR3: TGTGCCAGCAGCGCCCAAACAGGTTTACCGGGAGCTTTCTTT. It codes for CASSAQTGLPGAFF.